The 25 T cell receptor beta chains reported below all come from one sample, sequenced in a study of response to subunit inactivated influenza vaccine. MiXCR, run by TCRdb on the RT-PCR reads, gives a single entry per CDR3 protein. The sample has about 540,000 distinct CDR3 sequences, approximately 20% seen once. This sample also appeared in a second study, on T cells expressing NK-cell markers. That work adds: It was by 5'RACE template switching with UMIs that TCR beta cDNA was made.

The sequences come from CD4+ T cells sorted from PBMCs, collected approximately 12 days after vaccination. The receptors shown here come from a man in his fifties who received an inactivated influenza vaccine.

There are a few counts of this clonotype. The rearrangement joins TRBV5-1 to TRBJ1-1; tentatively, D is TRBD1 (5 bases). From germline, CDR1 is SGHRS and CDR2 YFSETQ. V lost 5 bases and J 0 bases, leaving 8 bases between the germline ends. The CDR3 has 13 amino acids. CDR3 amino acids: CASRTVLNTEAFF. DNA for the CDR3: TGCGCCAGCAGGACAGTCTTGAACACTGAAGCTTTCTTT.

The rearrangement uses TRBV7-9 and TRBJ1-4, with D perhaps matching TRBD1 (5 bases). V was cut by 1 base and J by 4 bases, with 7 bases left in between. Germline V gene lookup returns CDR1 SEHNR and CDR2 FQNEAQ (reference sequence). The CDR3 covers 14 residues. The CDR3 spells CASSLGTINEKLFF. The CDR3 nucleotides read TGTGCCAGCAGCTTAGGGACAATTAATGAAAAACTGTTTTTT.

This clonotype has a count of ten or more. The chain uses TRBV10-3 and TRBJ1-1; the D gene is possibly TRBD1 (6 bases). Trimming pared 6 bases from V and 5 bases from J, leaving 16 bases between. CDR3 length equals 14 residues. Germline values: CDR1 ENHRY, CDR2 SYGVKD. CDR3 nucleotides: TGTGCCATCAGGGGGGCGGACAGATCGACTGAAGCTTTCTTT. It specifies CAIRGADRSTEAFF.

This clonotype was seen a few times. This chain links TRBV5-1 with TRBJ2-5; TRBD2 matches 12 bases. The CDR3 consists of 17 residues. From germline, CDR1 is SGHRS and CDR2 YFSETQ. With 4 bases clipped from V and 4 bases from J, the junction kept 11 bases outside the gene matches. This CDR3 reads CASSPPGLAGVGETQYF. CDR3 coding DNA: TGCGCCAGCAGCCCACCGGGACTAGCGGGTGTGGGAGAGACCCAGTACTTC.

The genes are TRBV19 and TRBJ2-7, with 9 nucleotides matching TRBD1. The V gene's germline CDR1 is LNHDA and CDR2 SQIVND (reference sequence). The trim removed 9 bases at V and 1 base at J, leaving 7 bases unmatched. The CDR3 sequence is 14 residues long. The CDR3 coding sequence is TGTGCCAGCAAGGGACAGGGCGCATCCTACGAGCAGTACTTC. Translated: CASKGQGASYEQYF.

This clonotype was counted a few times. This chain joins TRBV2 and TRBJ1-5; D is possibly TRBD1 (6 bases). Germline CDR1 is SNHLY and CDR2 is FYNNEI. Deletions cut 7 bases from V and 2 bases from J, with 9 bases between. This CDR3 comprises 13 residues. CDR3 sequence reads: CASMGTRNQPQHF. CDR3 nucleotide sequence: TGTGCCAGCATGGGGACACGCAATCAGCCCCAGCATTTT.

The table lists this clonotype with a few counts. The V and J genes are TRBV5-1 and TRBJ2-2; a weak D match, TRBD2 (6 bases). The CDR3 extends over 16 amino acids. The V end was cut by 0 bases, the J end by 2 bases, with 11 bases between. CDR1 is SGHRS, CDR2 YFSETQ, per germline. Written as DNA, the CDR3 is TGCGCCAGCAGCTTGGCTCGCGGGGATAACACCGGGGAGCTGTTTTTT. Amino acids: CASSLARGDNTGELFF.

The genes are TRBV19 and TRBJ2-5; 10 nucleotides match TRBD2. V gave up 4 bases and J gave up 2 bases; unmatched junction bases: 13. The germline V gene has CDR1 LNHDA and CDR2 SQIVND (reference sequence). The length of the CDR3 is 18 residues. This CDR3 reads CASSSGVAGGGGQETQYF. The CDR3 DNA reads TGTGCCAGTAGTAGCGGAGTAGCGGGAGGCGGGGGGCAAGAGACCCAGTACTTC.

This chain links TRBV5-1 with TRBJ2-2; 7 bases are shared with TRBD1. The trim removed 6 bases at V and 4 bases at J, leaving 6 bases unmatched. The CDR3 consists of 14 residues. The V gene's germline CDR1 is SGHRS and CDR2 YFSETQ. The CDR3 DNA is TGCGCCAGCACATGGACAGGAGGCACCGGGGAGCTGTTTTTT. Translation gives CASTWTGGTGELFF.

This clonotype was counted ten times or more. For the CDR3, the DNA is TGTGCCAGCAGCACTAGCGGGAGAGGGACCGGGGAGCTGTTTTTT. This sequence encodes CASSTSGRGTGELFF. V gene TRBV7-2 combines with J gene TRBJ2-2; TRBD2 agrees at 11 bases. Trimming at V came to 5 bases and at J to 5 bases, leaving 4 bases not matched to a gene. Germline assignment: CDR1 SGHTA and CDR2 FQGNSA. CDR3 size: 15 residues.

This clonotype appeared a few times. J is TRBJ2-1 and V is TRBV5-8, with 9 bases fitting TRBD1. The CDR3 length is 16 residues. J was trimmed by 0 bases and V by 3 bases; bases with no gene match: 4. CDR1 SGHTS and CDR2 YDEGEE come from the germline V gene. CDR3 residues: CASSSRQGGSYNEQFF. The CDR3 DNA reads TGTGCCAGCAGCTCACGACAGGGGGGCTCCTACAATGAGCAGTTCTTC.

V gene TRBV20-1 combines with J gene TRBJ2-7; weak D call: TRBD1 (7 bases). Germline V gives CDR1 DFQATT, CDR2 SNEGSKA (reference sequence). CDR3 size: 15 residues. V shed 0 bases and J shed 4 bases, with 16 bases lying between them. The CDR3 nucleotides are TGCAGTGCTAGAGATCTGGAGACAGGGACTTACGAGCAGTACTTC. It translates to CSARDLETGTYEQYF.

This clonotype came up a few times. The CDR3 bases are TGTGCCAGCAGCGTAGGGCCCGGCGGGAGGGATGAGCAGTTCTTC. Translating gives CASSVGPGGRDEQFF. The chain is built from TRBV9 and TRBJ2-1; 9 bases are shared with TRBD2. The germline V gene has CDR1 SGDLS and CDR2 YYNGEE. The CDR3 is 15 residues long. J lost 8 bases, V lost 0 bases, and 6 bases had no gene match.

Details on this clonotype: The junction and the germline gene differ at one end; a read error may be behind it. J is TRBJ2-3 and V is TRBV6-5, with 14 bases matching TRBD2. There are 17 residues in the CDR3. Germline V gene data show CDR1 as MNHEY and CDR2 as SVGAGI. This CDR3 is CASSYWTSGGSTDTQYF. CDR3 DNA sequence: TGTGCCAGCAGCTACTGGACTAGCGGGGGGTCAACAGATACGCAGTATTTT.

A few counts support this clonotype. V and J are TRBV20-1 and TRBJ2-1; 10 bases line up with TRBD2. The CDR3 has 11 amino acids. Per the germline V gene, CDR1 is DFQATT and CDR2 is SNEGSKA (reference sequence). Trimming took 3 bases from V and 12 from J; bases not matched to a gene: 2. The CDR3: CSARTSGRQFF. The CDR3 DNA sequence: TGCAGTGCTAGGACTAGCGGGCGGCAGTTCTTC.

V is TRBV5-5 and J is TRBJ2-1, with D hard to call. The germline V gene has CDR1 SGHKS and CDR2 YYEKEE (reference sequence). The V end lost 1 base, the J end lost 15 bases, and 14 bases lay between the germline ends. This CDR3 contains 12 residues. Written as DNA, the CDR3 is TGTGCCAGCAGCTTGTCCGTTCTCCAGCCGTTCTTC. This encodes CASSLSVLQPFF.

In this sample, this clonotype turned up a few times. This sequence joins TRBV5-1 and TRBJ2-1; 7 positions match TRBD2. From germline, CDR1 is SGHRS and CDR2 YFSETQ. CDR3 length equals 15 residues. Trimming at V came to 5 bases and at J to 3 bases, leaving 8 bases not matched to a gene. The CDR3 DNA reads TGCGCCAGCAGAGTTGGCGGGGGATACTACAATGAGCAGTTCTTC. Its translation: CASRVGGGYYNEQFF.

The chain recombines TRBV18 with TRBJ2-7; D is tentatively TRBD1 or TRBD2 (5 bases each). Trimming took 3 bases from V and 7 from J, leaving 19 bases between them. The length of the CDR3 is 15 residues. Germline CDR1 KGHSH, CDR2 LQKENI. CDR3 in DNA: TGTGCCAGCTCACCGATCGGGACGGGGATTCGGGAGCAGTACTTC. Its translation: CASSPIGTGIREQYF.

The sample holds a few counts of this clonotype. The chain is built from TRBV6-2 or TRBV6-3 and TRBJ2-5, with D perhaps TRBD1 or TRBD2 (5 bases each). CDR3 size: 12 residues. The V and J ends lost 8 bases and 5 bases respectively, with 12 bases between them. Germline V CDR1 and CDR2: MNHEY, SVGEGT. CDR3 region: CASRDPRETQYF. CDR3 nucleotide sequence: TGTGCCAGCCGGGACCCCAGGGAGACCCAGTACTTC.

There are a few counts of this clonotype. The chain combines TRBV5-6 with TRBJ2-3; 7 positions agree with TRBD2. CDR1 is SGHDT and CDR2 is YYEEEE in the germline V gene. With V trimmed by 2 bases and J by 1 base, 4 bases remained unmatched. This CDR3 is 15 amino acids long. The CDR3 protein is CASSFGGGGTDTQYF. CDR3 coding DNA: TGTGCCAGCAGCTTTGGGGGGGGAGGCACAGATACGCAGTATTTT.

This clonotype occurred many times. The chain uses TRBV29-1 and TRBJ2-1; D gene uncertain. The CDR3 spans 11 residues. Germline values: CDR1 SQVTM, CDR2 ANQGSEA. V was shortened by 6 bases and J by 4 bases, with 7 bases between the two germline ends. CDR3 region: CSVVGYNEQFF. In DNA, the CDR3 is TGCAGCGTAGTGGGTTACAATGAGCAGTTCTTC.

The CDR3 region is CAIRDREAGELFF. The CDR3 DNA sequence: TGTGCCATCAGGGACAGGGAGGCCGGGGAGCTGTTTTTT. The chain links TRBV10-3 to TRBJ2-2; TRBD1 agrees at 8 bases. V trimming: 6 bases; J trimming: 6 bases; junction bases outside the gene matches: 3. The CDR3 covers 13 residues. The V gene's germline CDR1 is ENHRY and CDR2 SYGVKD.

In its sample, this clonotype was seen a few times. This CDR3 is CASKIRDQETQYF. The CDR3 nucleotides are TGCGCCAGTAAAATCCGGGACCAAGAGACCCAGTACTTC. The chain uses TRBV5-1 and TRBJ2-5; D gene uncertain. The germline V and J ends were trimmed by 8 bases and 0 bases, with 11 bases remaining between them. Germline V lookup: CDR1 SGHRS, CDR2 YFSETQ. The CDR3 is 13 amino acids.

This clonotype turned up a few times. This chain links TRBV20-1 with TRBJ1-5; TRBD1 matches at 10 bases. The germline gives CDR1 DFQATT, CDR2 SNEGSKA (reference sequence). J lost 6 bases, V lost 2 bases, and 4 bases had no gene match. The CDR3 has 14 residues. The CDR3: CSARLGTGVQPQHF. In nucleotides, the CDR3 is TGCAGTGCTAGACTCGGGACAGGGGTTCAGCCCCAGCATTTT.

Note on this clonotype: At one end the junction does not follow the germline gene, possibly because of a read error. J is TRBJ2-3 and V is TRBV6-5; 7 bases fit TRBD1. The CDR3 is 16 amino acids. Looked up from germline, CDR1 is MNHEY and CDR2 is SVGAGI. The chain's CDR3 is CSSSYDRVLGTDTQYF. The CDR3 nucleotides are TGTTCCAGCAGTTACGACAGGGTTTTAGGAACAGATACGCAGTATTTT.